Listed below are T cell receptor beta chains from one sample, sequenced in a study of cytomegalovirus exposure and HLA in healthy donors. Data came from immunoSEQ multiplex PCR; TCRdb stores just in-frame clones and leaves some out. This table holds fewer than 150,000 clones, about 70% found once. The sample was PBMCs. All receptors come from a woman aged 40 to 55 in good health and CMV-seronegative. CDR3s include the opening cysteine and the closing phenylalanine or tryptophan. A D gene is named only where the DNA matches it firmly. The size entry is marked missing in some rows and otherwise reads once, few, many or a size class.

len: 15; d_gene: TRBD2; abundance: NA; j_gene: TRBJ2-7; v_gene: TRBV5-4; CDR3aa: CASSFSSGTIYEQYF; CDR3nt: TGTGCCAGCAGCTTCTCTAGCGGGACCATCTACGAGCAGTACTTC
len: 13; d_gene: TRBD1; abundance: NA; j_gene: TRBJ1-6; v_gene: TRBV27; CDR3aa: CASQQGADSPLHF; CDR3nt: TGTGCCAGCCAACAGGGGGCGGATTCACCCCTCCACTTT
len: 12; d_gene: NA; abundance: NA; j_gene: TRBJ2-7; v_gene: TRBV27; CDR3aa: CASSALHSEQYF; CDR3nt: TGTGCCAGCAGTGCACTTCATTCCGAGCAGTACTTC
len: 14; d_gene: TRBD2; abundance: NA; j_gene: TRBJ2-1; v_gene: TRBV11-2; CDR3aa: CASSLDPNGEGQFF; CDR3nt: TGTGCCAGCAGCTTAGACCCCAACGGGGAGGGGCAGTTCTTC
len: 13; d_gene: TRBD1; abundance: NA; j_gene: TRBJ1-1; v_gene: TRBV7-3; CDR3aa: CASSLDREGGAFF; CDR3nt: TGTGCCAGCAGCTTGGACAGGGAGGGGGGTGCTTTCTTT
len: 13; d_gene: TRBD1; abundance: NA; j_gene: TRBJ2-4; v_gene: TRBV19; CDR3aa: CASTRTGGNIQYF; CDR3nt: TGTGCCAGTACCCGGACAGGTGGAAACATTCAGTACTTC
len: 15; d_gene: TRBD2; abundance: NA; j_gene: TRBJ2-7; v_gene: TRBV5-6; CDR3aa: CASSLGTSGSYEQYF; CDR3nt: TGTGCCAGCAGCCTAGGGACTAGCGGCTCCTACGAGCAGTACTTC
len: 14; d_gene: NA; abundance: NA; j_gene: TRBJ1-1; v_gene: TRBV5-4; CDR3aa: CASSLAAGNTEAFF; CDR3nt: TGTGCCAGCAGCTTGGCGGCAGGGAACACTGAAGCTTTCTTT
len: 15; d_gene: NA; abundance: NA; j_gene: TRBJ2-7; v_gene: TRBV10-3; CDR3aa: CAISGRQATRNEQYF; CDR3nt: TGTGCCATCAGTGGTAGACAGGCCACTCGGAACGAGCAGTACTTC
len: 15; d_gene: NA; abundance: NA; j_gene: TRBJ1-5; v_gene: TRBV7-2; CDR3aa: CASSPDWGGNQPQHF; CDR3nt: TGTGCCAGCAGCCCCGACTGGGGGGGTAATCAGCCCCAGCATTTT
len: 14; d_gene: TRBD2; abundance: few; j_gene: TRBJ2-1; v_gene: TRBV30; CDR3aa: CASSSGSAYNEQFF; CDR3nt: TGTGCCTCTTCTAGCGGGAGCGCGTACAATGAGCAGTTCTTC
len: 15; d_gene: TRBD1; abundance: few; j_gene: TRBJ1-5; v_gene: TRBV2; CDR3aa: CASSSQQGVGQPQHF; CDR3nt: TGTGCCAGCAGTTCTCAACAGGGGGTTGGGCAGCCCCAGCATTTT
len: 13; d_gene: NA; abundance: NA; j_gene: TRBJ2-2; v_gene: TRBV7-7; CDR3aa: CASSLGDAGELFF; CDR3nt: TGTGCTAGCAGCTTAGGCGATGCCGGGGAGCTGTTTTTT
len: 15; d_gene: NA; abundance: few; j_gene: TRBJ1-4; v_gene: TRBV7-9; CDR3aa: CASSLGAGAIEKLFF; CDR3nt: TGTGCCAGCAGCTTAGGCGCAGGGGCAATTGAAAAACTGTTTTTT
len: 15; d_gene: NA; abundance: NA; j_gene: TRBJ2-3; v_gene: TRBV30; CDR3aa: CAWSAPQGHTDTQYF; CDR3nt: TGTGCCTGGAGTGCCCCTCAGGGGCACACAGATACGCAGTATTTT
len: 16; d_gene: TRBD2; abundance: NA; j_gene: TRBJ2-1; v_gene: TRBV10-3; CDR3aa: CAITTATSGAYNEQFF; CDR3nt: TGTGCCATCACCACCGCGACTAGCGGAGCCTACAATGAGCAGTTCTTC
len: 14; d_gene: NA; abundance: NA; j_gene: TRBJ1-1; v_gene: TRBV4-1; CDR3aa: CASSQDFPVREAFF; CDR3nt: TGCGCCAGCAGCCAAGATTTTCCGGTGAGGGAAGCTTTCTTT
len: 16; d_gene: TRBD2; abundance: NA; j_gene: TRBJ2-5; v_gene: TRBV18; CDR3aa: CASSPPGLAGGETQYF; CDR3nt: TGTGCCAGCTCACCCCCGGGACTAGCGGGGGGAGAGACCCAGTACTTC
len: 15; d_gene: NA; abundance: NA; j_gene: TRBJ1-2; v_gene: TRBV5-1; CDR3aa: CASGGDGIRNYGYTF; CDR3nt: TGCGCCAGCGGGGGCGACGGAATACGTAACTATGGCTACACCTTC
len: 18; d_gene: TRBD2; abundance: NA; j_gene: TRBJ2-1; v_gene: TRBV7-2; CDR3aa: CASSLVPRGGGRGNEQFF; CDR3nt: TGTGCCAGCAGCTTGGTCCCTCGGGGCGGGGGGAGGGGAAATGAGCAGTTCTTC
len: 15; d_gene: TRBD2; abundance: NA; j_gene: TRBJ2-1; v_gene: TRBV6-5; CDR3aa: CASSYLAGGYNEQFF; CDR3nt: TGTGCCAGCAGTTACCTAGCGGGGGGATACAATGAGCAGTTCTTC
len: 15; d_gene: NA; abundance: NA; j_gene: TRBJ2-1; v_gene: TRBV5-1; CDR3aa: CASSLARTAYNEQFF; CDR3nt: TGCGCCAGCAGCTTGGCCCGGACAGCCTACAATGAGCAGTTCTTC
len: 18; d_gene: TRBD1; abundance: NA; j_gene: TRBJ1-6; v_gene: TRBV27; CDR3aa: CASRPPGQGLSYNSPLHF; CDR3nt: TGTGCCAGCAGACCCCCGGGACAGGGGCTCTCCTATAATTCACCCCTCCACTTT